This T cell receptor (beta chain) stems from a study of control samples from healthy donors and cancer patients. The CDR3 has 17 residues. V trimming: 7 bases; J trimming: 1 base; junction bases outside the gene matches: 13. Germline V gives CDR1 SNHLY, CDR2 FYNNEI. Repertoires were generated with immunoSEQ multiplex PCR, while TCRdb's copy carries only in-frame clones and drops some. The data contain 40,000 to 45,000 clones, 60% to 80% of them seen just once; the ten biggest clones take up 15% to 20%. The sequenced sample was formalin-fixed, paraffin-embedded tissue. The sequence came from a male donor with melanoma. V and J are TRBV2 and TRBJ2-3; 8 nucleotides match TRBD2. CDR3 bases: TGTGCCAGCACTTTCTATAAAAGCGGGAGAGGCACAGATACGCAGTATTTT. This gives the protein CASTFYKSGRGTDTQYF.